This is a list of T cell receptor beta chains from one sample in a study of blood T cells in healthy people across ages. TCRdb fed the 5' RACE reads into MiXCR, producing one record per CDR3 protein. This sample yields 550,000 to 650,000 distinct CDR3 sequences, of which about 30% are seen a single time; roughly 14% belongs to the top ten. Sample: blood. All receptors derive from a woman older than 75 in good health. CDR3s include the opening cysteine and the closing phenylalanine or tryptophan. The order of the fields is clone size, V gene, D gene, J gene, CDR3 DNA, CDR3 protein. A D gene is named only where the DNA matches it firmly. The size entry is marked missing in some rows and otherwise reads once, few, many or a size class.

size: many
V: TRBV20-1
D: -
J: TRBJ2-1
DNA: TGCAGTGCTGAGGGCCCTAACAAGGACAATGAGCAGTTCTTC
CDR3: CSAEGPNKDNEQFF

size: once
V: TRBV7-3
D: -
J: TRBJ2-3
DNA: TGTGCCAGCAGCTTAAGGGGAGGGGGGAGCGGCACAGATACGCAGTATTTT
CDR3: CASSLRGGGSGTDTQYF

size: -
V: TRBV29-1
D: TRBD1
J: TRBJ2-5
DNA: TGCAGCGTCGAGGCCAACAGGGGGCGCAGAGAGACCCAGTACTTC
CDR3: CSVEANRGRRETQYF

size: many
V: TRBV15
D: TRBD1
J: TRBJ2-1
DNA: TGTGCCACCAGCAGACAACAGGGGATGAGGGGAGCAAATGAGCAGTTCTTC
CDR3: CATSRQQGMRGANEQFF

size: -
V: TRBV30
D: TRBD1
J: TRBJ1-2
DNA: TGTGCCTGGAGGCGGACCCGGGACAGGGAAAGGTATGGCTACACCTTC
CDR3: CAWRRTRDRERYGYTF

size: -
V: TRBV19
D: -
J: TRBJ1-1
DNA: TGTGCCAGTAGTATCACCGGGGCACCGAACACTGAAGCTTTCTTT
CDR3: CASSITGAPNTEAFF

size: medium-sized
V: TRBV6-2/TRBV6-3
D: -
J: TRBJ1-2
DNA: TGTGCCAGCAGTTATGGGACACACTATGGCTACACCTTC
CDR3: CASSYGTHYGYTF

size: few
V: TRBV20-1
D: TRBD2
J: TRBJ2-2
DNA: TGCAGTGCCCCCGGGGGAGGGTTCGGTGTTGGGGAGCTGTTTTTT
CDR3: CSAPGGGFGVGELFF

size: many
V: TRBV6-6
D: -
J: TRBJ2-4
DNA: TGTGCCAGCAGTTACTCGACGGGGGCGAGGATTCAAAACATTCAGTACTTC
CDR3: CASSYSTGARIQNIQYF

size: many
V: TRBV7-3
D: -
J: TRBJ2-3
DNA: TGTGCCAGCAGCTATTGGGTACCGGATACGCAGTATTTT
CDR3: CASSYWVPDTQYF

size: many
V: TRBV27
D: TRBD2
J: TRBJ2-7
DNA: TGTGCCAGCAGGCCCTTAGCGGGGGGGCTCTACGAGCAGTACTTC
CDR3: CASRPLAGGLYEQYF

size: few
V: TRBV5-4
D: -
J: TRBJ1-6
DNA: TGTGCCAGCAGCTTGAACAGGGATAATTCACCCCTCCACTTT
CDR3: CASSLNRDNSPLHF

size: -
V: TRBV14
D: TRBD1
J: TRBJ2-5
DNA: TGTGCCAGCAACAGGGGAAACCTTGAGACCCAGTACTTC
CDR3: CASNRGNLETQYF

size: many
V: TRBV20-1
D: -
J: TRBJ1-2
DNA: TGCAGTGCTAGTGGGGTAGTAGCTAACTATGGCTACACCTTC
CDR3: CSASGVVANYGYTF

size: many
V: TRBV15
D: -
J: TRBJ1-2
DNA: TGTGCCACCAGCAGAGACGTCCCAGGGGTCTATGGCTACACCTTC
CDR3: CATSRDVPGVYGYTF